These 31 T cell receptor beta chains were all obtained from the same sample, sequenced in a study of blood T cell repertoires in COVID-19. The table came from immunoSEQ multiplex PCR; TCRdb's copy has only in-frame clones and leaves some out. The sample consists of around 67,000 clones, roughly 77% of them appearing once. Sequenced input: peripheral blood. These receptor sequences come from a human donor in a cohort sampled during active COVID-19.

Comments on this clone: This sequence may be a read error, since a much larger clone differs from it by one base. The chain employs TRBV7-9 and TRBJ1-5; D remains ambiguous. Trimming took off 9 bases at V and 6 bases at J, with 18 bases between the two ends. Germline CDR1 reads SEHNR; CDR2 reads FQNEAQ (reference sequence). The CDR3 loop spans 14 amino acids. The CDR3 DNA is TGTGCCAGATACTCCCGACTGCGCCGTCAGCCCCAGCATTTT. Its protein is CARYSRLRRQPQHF. Filled out from reference TRBV7-9 and TRBJ1-5, the complete variable domain reads DTGVSQNPRHKITKRGQNVTFRCDPISEHNRLYWYRQTLGQGPEFLTYFQNEAQLEKSRLLSDRFSAERPKGSFSTLEIQRTEQGDSAMYLCARYSRLRRQPQHFGDGTRLSIL.

The chain uses TRBV28 and TRBJ2-1; D is possibly TRBD2 (5 bases). Germline CDR1 is MDHEN and CDR2 is SYDVKM. V dropped 1 base and J dropped 3 bases, with 7 bases sitting between them. The length of the CDR3 is 14 residues. The CDR3 DNA is TGTGCCAGCAGTTTATTCCGGGGCTACAATGAGCAGTTCTTC. Protein: CASSLFRGYNEQFF.

The gene calls are TRBV27 and TRBJ2-3; 8 bases are a match to TRBD2. Germline-derived CDR1 and CDR2 are MNHEY and SMNVEV (reference sequence). J was trimmed by 0 bases and V by 6 bases; bases with no gene match: 5. CDR3 length: 15 amino acids. This chain's CDR3 is CASSRSSGSTDTQYF. CDR3 DNA sequence: TGTGCCAGCAGCCGCTCTAGCGGGAGCACAGATACGCAGTATTTT.

V and J are TRBV5-1 and TRBJ2-4; the match to TRBD2 covers 11 bases. The CDR3 runs 16 residues. The germline gives CDR1 SGHRS, CDR2 YFSETQ. The ends lost 4 bases at V and 7 bases at J; junction bases unmatched: 10. This chain's CDR3 is CASSQDVSGRANIQYF. The CDR3 region has the DNA TGCGCCAGCAGCCAAGACGTTAGCGGGAGGGCCAACATTCAGTACTTC.

This chain uses TRBV30 with TRBJ1-1; 9 nucleotides match TRBD1. The CDR3 covers 16 residues. Unmatched junction bases numbered 8, after V lost 3 bases and J lost 0 bases. CDR1 and CDR2 from the germline V gene are GTSNPN and SVGIG (reference sequence). CDR3 sequence reads: CAWRGQGSSMNTEAFF. CDR3 sequence (DNA): TGTGCCTGGAGAGGACAGGGGAGTTCCATGAACACTGAAGCTTTCTTT. The variable domain in full, with the rest retrieved from reference TRBV30 and TRBJ1-1, is SQTIHQWPATLVQPVGSPLSLECTVEGTSNPNLYWYRQAAGRGLQLLFYSVGIGQISSEVPQNLSASRPQDRQFILSSKKLLLSDSGFYLCAWRGQGSSMNTEAFFGQGTRLTVV.

The J gene is TRBJ2-1, the V gene TRBV9; D is perhaps TRBD1 (5 bases). In germline, CDR1 is SGDLS, CDR2 YYNGEE. V was cut by 4 bases and J by 12 bases, with 23 bases left in between. This CDR3 comprises 15 residues. The CDR3 loop reads CASSPDQVQGLGQFF. DNA for the CDR3: TGTGCCAGCAGCCCAGATCAGGTTCAGGGATTGGGGCAGTTCTTC.

This sequence joins TRBV5-1 and TRBJ2-1, with a weak D call TRBD2 (5 bases). With 2 bases removed from V and 7 bases from J, the gap between germline ends came to 19 bases. Germline CDR1 and CDR2: SGHRS and YFSETQ. CDR3 length equals 16 residues. CDR3 residues: CASSLRDSSRTNEQFF. The CDR3 DNA is TGCGCCAGCAGCTTACGGGATAGCTCAAGAACGAATGAGCAGTTCTTC. Filled out from reference TRBV5-1 and TRBJ2-1, the complete variable domain reads KAGVTQTPRYLIKTRGQQVTLSCSPISGHRSVSWYQQTPGQGLQFLFEYFSETQRNKGNFPGRFSGRQFSNSRSEMNVSTLELGDSALYLCASSLRDSSRTNEQFFGPGTRLTVL.

This chain connects TRBV27 to TRBJ1-4; maybe TRBD1 (5 bases). The CDR3 loop spans 14 amino acids. V was clipped by 2 bases and J by 7 bases, with 11 bases between them. The germline V gene has CDR1 MNHEY and CDR2 SMNVEV (reference sequence). CDR3 sequence reads: CASSLRQSREKLFF. The CDR3 region has the DNA TGTGCCAGCAGTTTAAGACAGAGCCGTGAAAAACTGTTTTTT.

The chain uses TRBV28 and TRBJ1-1, with TRBD1 matching 7 bases. The J segment lost 1 base and the V segment lost 6 bases, leaving 14 bases of the junction unmatched. CDR3 length equals 17 residues. Germline loops: CDR1 MDHEN, CDR2 SYDVKM. CDR3 coding DNA: TGTGCCAGCAGGAGATGGGACAGAGGAAGCTGGAACACTGAAGCTTTCTTT. It translates to CASRRWDRGSWNTEAFF.

V usage is TRBV19 and J usage is TRBJ1-1; 8 bases map to TRBD1. The germline V gene encodes CDR1 LNHDA and CDR2 SQIVND (reference sequence). The ends lost 9 bases at V and 1 base at J; junction bases unmatched: 10. The CDR3 spans 15 residues. CDR3 amino acids: CASRPLDRGNTEAFF. The CDR3 DNA reads TGTGCCAGCCGCCCATTAGACAGGGGGAACACTGAAGCTTTCTTT.

This clone was detected once. The chain recombines TRBV28 with TRBJ2-3; 10 bases line up with TRBD1. Germline CDR1 reads MDHEN; CDR2 reads SYDVKM. The CDR3 contains 14 residues. Trimming took 10 bases from V and 4 from J; bases not matched to a gene: 8. The CDR3 loop reads CATHRDRGADTQYF. The DNA of the CDR3 is TGTGCCACACACCGGGACAGGGGTGCAGATACGCAGTATTTT. The complete variable domain, with remaining parts taken from reference TRBV28 and TRBJ2-3, reads DVKVTQSSRYLVKRTGEKVFLECVQDMDHENMFWYRQDPGLGLRLIYFSYDVKMKEKGDIPEGYSVSREKKERFSLILESASTNQTSMYLCATHRDRGADTQYFGPGTRLTVL.

The gene calls are TRBV27 and TRBJ2-1; the match to TRBD2 covers 11 bases. Germline CDR1 MNHEY, CDR2 SMNVEV (reference sequence). The CDR3 is 15 amino acids. J lost 5 bases, V lost 6 bases, and 6 bases had no gene match. In nucleotides, the CDR3 is TGTGCCAGCAGCCCAACTAGCGGGAGAGACAATGAGCAGTTCTTC. Encoded protein: CASSPTSGRDNEQFF.

This chain uses TRBV5-6 with TRBJ1-5; D might be TRBD1 (5 bases). V lost 1 base, J lost 7 bases, and 12 bases lay in between. Germline lookup yields CDR1 SGHDT and CDR2 YYEEEE. The CDR3 is made up of 14 amino acids. CDR3 bases: TGTGCCAGCAGCTTGTATGGGGGGGACCAGCCCCAGCATTTT. It specifies CASSLYGGDQPQHF.

V and J are TRBV6-5 and TRBJ2-1, with a weak D call TRBD1 (6 bases). Germline V gene lookup returns CDR1 MNHEY and CDR2 SVGAGI. CDR3 length equals 13 residues. V dropped 2 bases and J dropped 8 bases, with 10 bases sitting between them. The CDR3 DNA follows: TGTGCCAGCAGTTACCAGGGGTGGGATGAGCAGTTCTTC. Translated: CASSYQGWDEQFF.

V is TRBV2 and J is TRBJ2-7, with D tentatively TRBD1 (7 bases). The CDR3 has 14 residues. V dropped 10 bases and J dropped 5 bases, with 21 bases sitting between them. Germline V CDR1 and CDR2: SNHLY, FYNNEI. The CDR3 protein is CATRGAGGYHEQYF. The DNA of the CDR3 is TGTGCCACGAGGGGGGCAGGGGGATACCACGAGCAGTACTTC.

J is TRBJ2-1 and V is TRBV19, with a possible D match to TRBD2 (6 bases). The CDR3 has 15 residues. Germline V gives CDR1 LNHDA, CDR2 SQIVND (reference sequence). V was shortened by 6 bases and J by 4 bases, with 16 bases between the two germline ends. The DNA for the CDR3 is TGTGCCAGTAGCGATTTCGGGACTGCATACAATGAGCAGTTCTTC. Its translation: CASSDFGTAYNEQFF.

The chain couples TRBV6-1 to TRBJ2-2; 12 positions match TRBD2. Germline CDR1 reads MNHNS; CDR2 reads SASEGT. There are 17 residues in the CDR3. The ends lost 1 base at V and 1 base at J; junction bases unmatched: 1. The CDR3 DNA is TGTGCCAGCAGTGAAGGGACTAGCGGGAAGAACACCGGGGAGCTGTTTTTT. It yields the protein CASSEGTSGKNTGELFF.

The table lists this clone with a count of one. The chain links TRBV27 to TRBJ2-3, with D uncertain. This CDR3 has 13 amino acids. Germline values: CDR1 MNHEY, CDR2 SMNVEV (reference sequence). V gave up 5 bases and J gave up 6 bases, with 12 bases separating them. CDR3 residues: CASSPRFRDTQYF. In nucleotides, the CDR3 is TGTGCCAGCAGTCCTCGGTTCCGGGATACGCAGTATTTT.

The J gene is TRBJ2-1, the V gene TRBV27, with a possible D match to TRBD1 (5 bases). CDR1 is MNHEY and CDR2 is SMNVEV in the germline V gene (reference sequence). The CDR3 consists of 15 residues. Trimming took 6 bases from V and 6 from J, leaving 18 bases between them. The CDR3 nucleotides read TGTGCCAGCAGACAGCAGGGAAGGTCCCTCAATGAGCAGTTCTTC. Residues: CASRQQGRSLNEQFF.

V and J are TRBV6-1 and TRBJ1-5; D perhaps matches TRBD1 (6 bases). The germline V gene has CDR1 MNHNS and CDR2 SASEGT. CDR3 size: 13 residues. The V and J ends lost 6 bases and 7 bases respectively, with 13 bases between them. The CDR3 DNA is TGTGCCAGCAGCACCGGGACACTCCAGCCCCAGCATTTT. It codes for CASSTGTLQPQHF.

This sequence joins TRBV11-2 and TRBJ1-6, with no clear D. The CDR3 is made up of 15 amino acids. The V end was cut by 0 bases, the J end by 7 bases, with 10 bases between. Looked up from germline, CDR1 is SGHAT and CDR2 is FQNNGV. CDR3 sequence: CASSLEGSRNSPLHF. Here the CDR3 DNA reads TGTGCCAGCAGCTTAGAGGGCTCCAGGAATTCACCCCTCCACTTT. Filled out from reference TRBV11-2 and TRBJ1-6, the complete variable domain reads EAGVAQSPRYKIIEKRQSVAFWCNPISGHATLYWYQQILGQGPKLLIQFQNNGVVDDSQLPKDRFSAERLKGVDSTLKIQPAKLEDSAVYLCASSLEGSRNSPLHFGNGTRLTVT.

The chain joins TRBV2 to TRBJ2-2, with D maybe TRBD2 (5 bases). V was pared by 7 bases and J by 0 bases, with 12 bases between. Germline-derived CDR1 and CDR2 are SNHLY and FYNNEI. CDR3 length equals 15 residues. The chain's CDR3 is CASNRVGANTGELFF. The CDR3 DNA sequence: TGTGCCAGCAATCGGGTCGGGGCGAACACCGGGGAGCTGTTTTTT.

This clone was detected a few times. The rearrangement joins TRBV11-1 to TRBJ1-6; unclear D gene. The CDR3 consists of 13 residues. The germline CDR1 and CDR2 sequences are SGHAT and FQDESV (reference sequence). Trimming removed 1 base from V and 8 bases from J, with 6 bases in between. The CDR3 DNA follows: TGTGCCAGCAGCTTAGGCGGGTATTCACCCCTCCACTTT. The encoded protein is CASSLGGYSPLHF.

The chain carries TRBV25-1 and TRBJ1-1, with D perhaps matching TRBD1 (6 bases). The V and J ends lost 3 bases and 6 bases respectively, with 14 bases between them. This CDR3 has 14 amino acids. Germline V gene lookup returns CDR1 MGHDK and CDR2 SYGVNS. CDR3 DNA: TGTGCCAGCAGTGAGACAGGCAGAAGGGCTGAAGCTTTCTTT. Translation gives CASSETGRRAEAFF.

CDR3: CASSQGGSGELFF. Here the CDR3 DNA reads TGCGCCAGCAGCCAAGGCGGGTCCGGGGAGCTGTTTTTT. The chain combines TRBV4-1 with TRBJ2-2; possible D gene TRBD2, 5 bases. The CDR3 is 13 residues long. Looked up from germline, CDR1 is MGHRA and CDR2 is YSYEKL. The V gene lost 1 base and the J gene lost 6 bases, with 6 bases spanning the gap.

The chain joins TRBV4-2 to TRBJ1-5; D possibly corresponds to TRBD1 (5 bases). Germline V gives CDR1 LGHNA, CDR2 YNFKEQ. The CDR3 consists of 18 residues. Trimming stripped 0 bases from V and 1 base from J, with 16 bases between. CDR3 residues: CASSQEAGGWSSNQPQHF. CDR3 DNA sequence: TGTGCCAGCAGCCAAGAAGCGGGGGGTTGGTCGAGCAATCAGCCCCAGCATTTT.

This clone was picked up one time. The chain carries TRBV11-2 and TRBJ2-1; D remains unclear. Germline loops: CDR1 SGHAT, CDR2 FQNNGV. The CDR3 contains 14 residues. V dropped 1 base and J dropped 6 bases, with 10 bases sitting between them. As DNA, the CDR3 is TGTGCCAGCAGCTTAGGGTTGCGCCTCAATGAGCAGTTCTTC. Translation gives CASSLGLRLNEQFF.

The gene calls are TRBV7-9 and TRBJ2-6; no definite D call. The CDR3 has 15 amino acids. V gave up 3 bases and J gave up 0 bases, with 6 bases separating them. Per the germline V gene, CDR1 is SEHNR and CDR2 is FQNEAQ (reference sequence). Written as DNA, the CDR3 is TGTGCCAGCAGCTTGAGAGTCTCTGGGGCCAACGTCCTGACTTTC. Its protein product is CASSLRVSGANVLTF.

V usage is TRBV19 and J usage is TRBJ2-1, with D unclear. Germline values: CDR1 LNHDA, CDR2 SQIVND (reference sequence). V lost 3 bases and J 8 bases, leaving 11 bases between the germline ends. The CDR3 extends over 13 amino acids. CDR3 region: CASSMETSDEQFF. The DNA of the CDR3 is TGTGCCAGTAGTATGGAGACTTCGGATGAGCAGTTCTTC.

This clone was seen a few times. This chain uses TRBV19 with TRBJ2-3; perhaps TRBD2 as D (5 bases). Trimming removed 4 bases at V and 1 base at J, with 15 bases between. CDR3 size: 16 residues. CDR1 is LNHDA and CDR2 is SQIVND in the germline V gene (reference sequence). CDR3 nucleotide sequence: TGTGCCAGTAGTACGTGGGAGCGGCCACGCACAGATACGCAGTATTTT. The encoded protein is CASSTWERPRTDTQYF.

The rearrangement joins TRBV9 to TRBJ1-2, with TRBD1 as a possible D gene (6 bases). The CDR3 extends over 14 amino acids. Germline V CDR1 and CDR2: SGDLS, YYNGEE. V lost 3 bases to trimming and J lost 5 bases, with 14 bases between them. The CDR3 DNA reads TGTGCCAGCAGCGGACCACAGGGCTCGTATGGCTACACCTTC. This encodes CASSGPQGSYGYTF.